The 2 T cell receptor beta chains in this list originate from one sample, sequenced in a study of T cell responses to AZD1222 COVID-19 vaccine. Generated by immunoSEQ multiplex PCR, the TCRdb table keeps only in-frame clones and is missing some. The repertoire holds tens of thousands of clones, roughly nine tenths seen once, with less than 5% in the top ten. The specimen comprised peripheral blood, sampled 28 days after the second AZD1222 dose. The receptors were sampled from an adult who received the AZD1222 COVID-19 vaccine.

This rearrangement joins TRBV7-2 to TRBJ2-5; 8 bases are a match to TRBD1. Germline V gene sequence: CDR1 SGHTA, CDR2 FQGNSA. After removal of 2 bases from V and 3 bases from J, the junction contained 8 bases not matched to a gene. The CDR3 covers 16 residues. CDR3 coding DNA: TGTGCCAGCAGCTTACATAGGACAGGGAGAGAAGAGACCCAGTACTTC. This translates into CASSLHRTGREETQYF. Full variable domain (rest looked up from reference TRBV7-2 and TRBJ2-5): GAGVSQSPSNKVTEKGKDVELRCDPISGHTALYWYRQSLGQGLEFLIYFQGNSAPDKSGLPSDRFSAERTGGSVSTLTIQRTQQEDSAVYLCASSLHRTGREETQYFGPGTRLLVL.

The chain is built from TRBV6-1 and TRBJ1-2; D unclear. Germline loops: CDR1 MNHNS, CDR2 SASEGT. The CDR3 is 16 residues long. V lost 1 base, J lost 1 base, and 13 bases lay in between. The CDR3, as DNA: TGTGCCAGCAGTGAAGGGGCCTACTATTATAACTATGGCTACACCTTC. Translated: CASSEGAYYYNYGYTF.